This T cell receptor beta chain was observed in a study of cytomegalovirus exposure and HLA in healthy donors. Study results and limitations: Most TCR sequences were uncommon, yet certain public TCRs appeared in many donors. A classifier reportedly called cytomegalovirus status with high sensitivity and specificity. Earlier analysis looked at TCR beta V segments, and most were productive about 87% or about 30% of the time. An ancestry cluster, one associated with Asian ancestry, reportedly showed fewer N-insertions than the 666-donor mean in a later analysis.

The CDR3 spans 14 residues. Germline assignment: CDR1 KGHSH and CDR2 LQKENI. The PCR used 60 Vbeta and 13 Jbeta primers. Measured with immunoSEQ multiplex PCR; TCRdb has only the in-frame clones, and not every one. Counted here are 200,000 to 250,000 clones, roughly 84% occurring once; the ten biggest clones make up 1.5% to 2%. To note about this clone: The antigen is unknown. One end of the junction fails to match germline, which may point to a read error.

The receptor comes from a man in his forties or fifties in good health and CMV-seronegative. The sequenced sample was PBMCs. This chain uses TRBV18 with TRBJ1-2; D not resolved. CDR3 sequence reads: CASSPGSTVPSSAF. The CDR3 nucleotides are TGTGCCAGCTCACCAGGGAGTACAGTCCCCTCCTCCGCCTTC.